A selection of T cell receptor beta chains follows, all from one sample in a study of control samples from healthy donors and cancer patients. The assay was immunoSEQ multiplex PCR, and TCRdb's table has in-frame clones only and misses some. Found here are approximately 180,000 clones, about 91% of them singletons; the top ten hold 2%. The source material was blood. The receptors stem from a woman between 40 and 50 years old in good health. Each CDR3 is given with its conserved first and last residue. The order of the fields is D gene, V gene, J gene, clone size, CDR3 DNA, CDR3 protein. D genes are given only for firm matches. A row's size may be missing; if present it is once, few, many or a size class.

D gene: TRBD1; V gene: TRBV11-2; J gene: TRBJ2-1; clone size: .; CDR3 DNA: TGTGCCAGCAGCACAACAGGGGTGAGCTCCTACAATGAGCAGTTCTTC; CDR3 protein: CASSTTGVSSYNEQFF
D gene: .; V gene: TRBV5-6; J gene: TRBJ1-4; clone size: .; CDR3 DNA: TGTGCCAGCAGCTTAGACCCCCTCGTTAGTAATGAAAAACTGTTTTTT; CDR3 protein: CASSLDPLVSNEKLFF
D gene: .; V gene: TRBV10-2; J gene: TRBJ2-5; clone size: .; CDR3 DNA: TGCGCCAGCAGTGAGTCACCAGCGTGGGCCCAGTACTTC; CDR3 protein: CASSESPAWAQYF
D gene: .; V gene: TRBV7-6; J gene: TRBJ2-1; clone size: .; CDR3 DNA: TGTGCCAGCAGCCGCCCGGGAGGGGGCAATAATGAGCAGTTCTTC; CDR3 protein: CASSRPGGGNNEQFF
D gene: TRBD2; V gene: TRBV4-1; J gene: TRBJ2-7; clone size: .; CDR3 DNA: TGCGCCAGCAGGTTCTCATCGGGGGGACTCTACGAGCAGTACTTC; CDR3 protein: CASRFSSGGLYEQYF
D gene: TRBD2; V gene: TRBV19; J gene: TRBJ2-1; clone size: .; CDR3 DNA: TGTGCCAGTAGTATAGGGACTAGCGGGGGCCCTAGCTCCTACAATGAGCAGTTCTTC; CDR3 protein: CASSIGTSGGPSSYNEQFF
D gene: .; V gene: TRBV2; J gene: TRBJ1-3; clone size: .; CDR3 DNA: TGTGCCAGCAAACCGACACACGGTAGCTCTGGAAACACCATATATTTT; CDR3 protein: CASKPTHGSSGNTIYF
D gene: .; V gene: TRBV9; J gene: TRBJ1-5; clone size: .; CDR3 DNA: TGTGCCAGCAGCGAGCGGGATAATAGCAATCAGCCCCAGCATTTT; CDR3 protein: CASSERDNSNQPQHF
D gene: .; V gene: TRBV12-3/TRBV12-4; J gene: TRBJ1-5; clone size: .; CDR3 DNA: TGTGCCAGCAGTCATTATAGCAATCAGCCCCAGCATTTT; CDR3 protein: CASSHYSNQPQHF
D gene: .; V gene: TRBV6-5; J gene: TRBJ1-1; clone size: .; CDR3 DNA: TGTGCCAGCAGCCCAGGGGTAGCGAACACTGAAGCTTTCTTT; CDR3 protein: CASSPGVANTEAFF
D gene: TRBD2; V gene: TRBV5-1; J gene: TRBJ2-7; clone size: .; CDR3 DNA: TGCGCCAGCAGCTTGGAGCCTAGCGGGGAGCAGTACTTC; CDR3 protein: CASSLEPSGEQYF
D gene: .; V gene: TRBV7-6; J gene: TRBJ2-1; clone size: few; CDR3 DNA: TGTGCCAGCAGCTTACCTAAGAATGAGCAGTTCTTC; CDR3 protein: CASSLPKNEQFF
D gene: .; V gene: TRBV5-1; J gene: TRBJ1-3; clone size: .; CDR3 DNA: TGCGCCAGCAGCTTGGCCGGGGCGGTTGGAAACACCATATATTTT; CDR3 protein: CASSLAGAVGNTIYF
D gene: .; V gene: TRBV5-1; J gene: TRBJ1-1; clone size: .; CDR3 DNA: TGCGCCAGCAGCCTCCGGGACACGAACACTGAAGCTTTCTTT; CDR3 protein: CASSLRDTNTEAFF
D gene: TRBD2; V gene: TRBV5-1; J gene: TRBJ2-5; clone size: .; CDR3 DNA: TGCGCCAGCAGCTTGCGTGTCGGCGGGGGGGCCGGGGAGACCCAGTACTTC; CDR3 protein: CASSLRVGGGAGETQYF
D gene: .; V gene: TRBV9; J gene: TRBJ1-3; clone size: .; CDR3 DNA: TGTGCCAGCAGCGTAGCTACAGGGAGTGGAAACACCATATATTTT; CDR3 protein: CASSVATGSGNTIYF
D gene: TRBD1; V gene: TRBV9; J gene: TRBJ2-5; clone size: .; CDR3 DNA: TGTGCCAGCAGCATCCGACAGGGAGAGACCCAGTACTTC; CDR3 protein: CASSIRQGETQYF
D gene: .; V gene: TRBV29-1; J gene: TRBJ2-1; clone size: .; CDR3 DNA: TGCAGCGTTGATTTCCGGCAGAGCTACAATGAGCAGTTCTTC; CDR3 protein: CSVDFRQSYNEQFF
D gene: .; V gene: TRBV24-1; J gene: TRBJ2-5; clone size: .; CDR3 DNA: TGTGCCACCAGTGATTTTAGTCAGGGAATGGAGACCCAGTACTTC; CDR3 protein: CATSDFSQGMETQYF
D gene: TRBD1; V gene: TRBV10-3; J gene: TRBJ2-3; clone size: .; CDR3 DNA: TGTGCCATCAGTTCCGGGACAGGGGCCACAGATACGCAGTATTTT; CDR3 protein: CAISSGTGATDTQYF
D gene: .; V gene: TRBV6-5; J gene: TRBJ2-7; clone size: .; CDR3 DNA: TGTGCCAGCAGTTACTCTGGGCAGTTATCCTACGAGCAGTACTTC; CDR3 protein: CASSYSGQLSYEQYF
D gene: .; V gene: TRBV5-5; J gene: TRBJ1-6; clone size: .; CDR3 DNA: TGTGCCAGCAGTTATGGGGCAGCGGGAAATTCACCCCTCCACTTT; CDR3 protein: CASSYGAAGNSPLHF
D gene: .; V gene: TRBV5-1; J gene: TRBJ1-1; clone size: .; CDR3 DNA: TGCGCCAGCAGCTTCGGACAGCCGAACACTGAAGCTTTCTTT; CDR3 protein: CASSFGQPNTEAFF
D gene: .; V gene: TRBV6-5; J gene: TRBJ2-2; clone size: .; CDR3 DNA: TGTGCCAGCACCTATTCGGAGGAGAACACCGGGGAGCTGTTTTTT; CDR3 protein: CASTYSEENTGELFF
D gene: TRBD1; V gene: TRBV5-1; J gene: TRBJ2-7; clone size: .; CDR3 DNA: TGCGCCAGCAGCTCAGGACAGGGCTCCTACGAGCAGTACTTC; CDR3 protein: CASSSGQGSYEQYF
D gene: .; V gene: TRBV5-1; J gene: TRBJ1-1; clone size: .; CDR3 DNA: TGCGCCAGCAGCTTGGAAGGGGCAAACACTGAAGCTTTCTTT; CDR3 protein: CASSLEGANTEAFF
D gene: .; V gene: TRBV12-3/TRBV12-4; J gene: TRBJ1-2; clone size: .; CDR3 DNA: TGTGCCAGCAGTTTAACCGGGGACTATGGCTACACCTTC; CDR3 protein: CASSLTGDYGYTF
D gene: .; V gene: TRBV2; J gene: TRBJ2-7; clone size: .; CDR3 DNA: TGTGCCAGCAGTGAGAGTGGGCCCCCTTTATTCTACGAGCAGTACTTC; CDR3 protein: CASSESGPPLFYEQYF
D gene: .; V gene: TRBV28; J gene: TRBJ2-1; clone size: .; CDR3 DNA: TGTGCCAGCAGTCCCGCCGGGACATTTTCCTACAATGAGCAGTTCTTC; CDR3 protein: CASSPAGTFSYNEQFF
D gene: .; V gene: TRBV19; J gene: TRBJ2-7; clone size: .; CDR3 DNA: TGTGCCAGTAGTATTGAGGGTTCCTACGAGCAGTACTTC; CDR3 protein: CASSIEGSYEQYF
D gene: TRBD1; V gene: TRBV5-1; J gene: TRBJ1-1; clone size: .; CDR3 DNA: TGCGCCAGCAGCCTCGAACAGGGGGCGCAGGCTTTCTTT; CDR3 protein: CASSLEQGAQAFF
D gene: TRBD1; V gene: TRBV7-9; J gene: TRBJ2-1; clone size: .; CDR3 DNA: TGTGCCAGCAGCCCACAGGGGGGACCTGAGCAGTTCTTC; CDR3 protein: CASSPQGGPEQFF
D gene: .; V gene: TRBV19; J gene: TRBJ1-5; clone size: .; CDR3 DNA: TGTGCCAGTGAGGAAAGTGTTGGTCAGCCCCAGCATTTT; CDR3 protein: CASEESVGQPQHF
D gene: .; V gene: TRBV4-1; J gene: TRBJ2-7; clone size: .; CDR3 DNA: TGCGCCAGCAGCCAAGCTGCATTATTGGTCGTTGAGCAGTACTTC; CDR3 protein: CASSQAALLVVEQYF
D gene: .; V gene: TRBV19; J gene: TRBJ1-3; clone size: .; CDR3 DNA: TGTGCCAGTAGTATCGGCAGGGCAGGAAACACCATATATTTT; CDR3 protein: CASSIGRAGNTIYF
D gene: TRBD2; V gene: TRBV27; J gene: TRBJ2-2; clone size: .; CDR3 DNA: TGTGCCAGCAACAGCGGGGCGAACACCGGGGAGCTGTTTTTT; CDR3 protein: CASNSGANTGELFF